This T cell receptor beta chain was sequenced during a study of lymphopenia after photon versus proton radiotherapy. Sequencing used immunoSEQ multiplex PCR; TCRdb keeps in-frame clones, though not all of them. The sample lists about 24,000 clones; roughly 85% were seen once. Whole-study findings and limits: After lymphocyte nadir, photon-treated repertoires showed oligoclonal expansion, especially CD8+ Temra.

J was trimmed by 8 bases and V by 6 bases; bases with no gene match: 9. CDR1 and CDR2 (germline): SQVTM, ANQGSEA. The CDR3 runs to 14 residues. Comments on this clone: Its antigen is currently unknown.

This sequence was found in a man in his sixties with pancreatic cancer. The chain recombines TRBV29-1 with TRBJ1-6; 8 nucleotides line up with TRBD1. This specimen consisted of peripheral blood, obtained from a patient treated with photon-based radiotherapy. CDR3 amino acids: CSVPTGAEHSPLHF. The CDR3 DNA follows: TGCAGCGTCCCGACAGGGGCAGAACATTCACCCCTCCACTTT.